One sample yielded the 16 T cell receptor beta chains listed below, sequenced in a study of blood T cell repertoires in COVID-19. Sequencing was performed with immunoSEQ multiplex PCR; in TCRdb, only in-frame clones are kept and a portion is missing. Seen here are around 300,000 clones, 75% to 90% observed once, and the top ten hold about 1.7%. Sequencing was done on a sample of PBMCs or T cells enriched from blood (not recorded which). All receptors come from a woman between 40 and 55 years old who had recovered from COVID-19.

The genes are TRBV5-1 and TRBJ2-1; TRBD2 matches at 10 bases. This CDR3 spans 15 amino acids. V dropped 5 bases and J dropped 6; count of bases not matched to a gene: 8. Germline V gives CDR1 SGHRS, CDR2 YFSETQ. Written as DNA, the CDR3 is TGCGCCAGCAGGCACCTAGCGGGGGCCCTCAATGAGCAGTTCTTC. This codes for CASRHLAGALNEQFF.

The chain has TRBV5-4 and TRBJ2-5; D gene uncertain. The CDR3 runs to 15 residues. V was clipped by 1 base and J by 2 bases, with 12 bases between them. Germline-derived CDR1 and CDR2 are SGHNT and YYREEE (reference sequence). CDR3 coding DNA: TGTGCCAGCAGCTTGCGGCCAGGTTCACAAGAGACCCAGTACTTC. Amino acid sequence: CASSLRPGSQETQYF.

The chain combines TRBV5-1 with TRBJ1-3; D not certain. V was clipped by 3 bases and J by 1 base, with 14 bases between them. The CDR3 extends over 16 amino acids. The germline gives CDR1 SGHRS, CDR2 YFSETQ. CDR3: CASSYLGTESGNTIYF. In nucleotides, the CDR3 is TGCGCCAGCAGCTACCTCGGAACAGAATCTGGAAACACCATATATTTT.

The rearrangement links TRBV27 to TRBJ2-2; 10 bases match TRBD1. CDR1 and CDR2 from the germline V gene are MNHEY and SMNVEV (reference sequence). CDR3 length: 16 amino acids. Trimming cost V 5 bases and J 10 bases; bases outside gene matches: 13. The CDR3 loop reads CASSRRTGGTRPELFF. The CDR3 nucleotides read TGTGCCAGCAGTAGGAGGACAGGGGGGACGAGACCGGAGCTGTTTTTT.

Turning to this clone: Germline and junction disagree at one end, which may indicate a read error. The sample has other DNA sequences that encode this CDR3 too. The rearrangement uses TRBV7-7 and TRBJ2-2, with TRBD1 as a possible D gene (6 bases). The CDR3 covers 15 residues. The V gene's germline CDR1 is SSHAT and CDR2 FNYEAQ (reference sequence). As DNA, the CDR3 is TGTGCTAGCAGCCCGACAGGCGGTATCACCGGGGAGCTGTTTTTT. This codes for CASSPTGGITGELFF.

This rearrangement joins TRBV4-2 to TRBJ2-1; tentatively, D is TRBD2 (6 bases). The CDR3 is made up of 15 amino acids. V lost 2 bases to trimming and J lost 0 bases, with 8 bases between them. The germline V gene has CDR1 LGHNA and CDR2 YNFKEQ. Here the CDR3 reads CASSQLRGSYNEQFF. In DNA, the CDR3 is TGTGCCAGCAGCCAACTGCGGGGCTCCTACAATGAGCAGTTCTTC.

This chain uses TRBV4-2 with TRBJ1-5; 7 positions agree with TRBD1. This CDR3 is 16 amino acids long. From germline, CDR1 is LGHNA and CDR2 YNFKEQ. Trimming took 0 bases from V and 4 from J; bases not matched to a gene: 6. CDR3 nucleotide sequence: TGTGCCAGCAGCCAAGAATACAGGGGTTGGAATCAGCCCCAGCATTTT. Its translation is CASSQEYRGWNQPQHF.

The sample holds one count of this clone. The gene calls are TRBV30 and TRBJ1-5, with TRBD1 matching 7 bases. V lost 7 bases to trimming and J lost 0 bases; unmatched junction nucleotides: 6. From germline, CDR1 is GTSNPN and CDR2 SVGIG (reference sequence). The CDR3 spans 14 residues. CDR3 nucleotide sequence: TGTGCCTCAGGGGGTTCTTATAGCAATCAGCCCCAGCATTTT. This translates into CASGGSYSNQPQHF.

This chain uses TRBV6-5 with TRBJ2-1; D call uncertain. The germline V gene has CDR1 MNHEY and CDR2 SVGAGI. V was shortened by 4 bases and J by 0 bases, with 4 bases between the two germline ends. The CDR3 length is 13 residues. The CDR3 DNA reads as TGTGCCAGCAGTTCCGTCTCCTACAATGAGCAGTTCTTC. As protein: CASSSVSYNEQFF.

This chain connects TRBV3-1 (or the pseudogene TRBV3-2) to TRBJ2-7; 13 bases agree with TRBD2. This CDR3 comprises 17 residues. CDR1 is LGHDT, CDR2 YNNKEL, per germline (reference sequence). V trimming: 0 bases; J trimming: 2 bases; junction bases outside the gene matches: 4. CDR3 amino acids: CASSQDKGLAGTYEQYF. The CDR3 nucleotides read TGTGCCAGCAGCCAAGATAAGGGACTAGCGGGAACCTACGAGCAGTACTTC.

The V gene is TRBV27, the J gene TRBJ2-7, with D perhaps TRBD2 (6 bases). The V gene lost 2 bases and the J gene lost 3 bases, with 11 bases spanning the gap. Germline values: CDR1 MNHEY, CDR2 SMNVEV (reference sequence). The CDR3 has 14 residues. The CDR3 loop is CASSLRPSDYEQYF. CDR3 DNA: TGTGCCAGCAGTTTAAGGCCTAGCGACTACGAGCAGTACTTC.

The CDR3 DNA follows: TGTGCCAGCAGTTACTCAGAACCGGGACAGGGCGTAGCCCAGTACTTC. Amino acid sequence: CASSYSEPGQGVAQYF. The chain uses TRBV6-5 and TRBJ2-5; TRBD1 matches 9 bases. The J segment lost 9 bases and the V segment lost 0 bases, leaving 11 bases of the junction unmatched. The germline CDR1 and CDR2 sequences are MNHEY and SVGAGI. The CDR3 has 16 residues.

The chain is built from TRBV19 and TRBJ1-4; D perhaps matches TRBD1 (5 bases). Germline assignment: CDR1 LNHDA and CDR2 SQIVND (reference sequence). With 0 bases removed from V and 0 bases from J, the gap between germline ends came to 8 bases. CDR3 length: 16 amino acids. Here the CDR3 DNA reads TGTGCCAGTAGTATAGACGCCAGGGCAACTAATGAAAAACTGTTTTTT. It is translated as CASSIDARATNEKLFF.

The chain joins TRBV2 to TRBJ1-1; no definite D call. The CDR3 length is 13 residues. V lost 6 bases and J 8 bases, leaving 16 bases between the germline ends. The V gene's germline CDR1 is SNHLY and CDR2 FYNNEI. CDR3 protein: CASRDGQRSEAFF. The DNA for the CDR3 is TGTGCCAGCAGGGACGGCCAGCGGAGCGAAGCTTTCTTT.

The gene calls are TRBV5-1 and TRBJ1-2, with D perhaps TRBD1 (5 bases). This CDR3 is built from 15 residues. From germline, CDR1 is SGHRS and CDR2 YFSETQ. Trimming stripped 4 bases from V and 0 bases from J, with 13 bases between. CDR3 residues: CASSQSWGANYGYTF. The CDR3 nucleotides are TGCGCCAGCAGCCAGAGCTGGGGCGCTAACTATGGCTACACCTTC.

V is TRBV14 and J is TRBJ2-1; the D is unclear. Germline-derived CDR1 and CDR2 are SGHDN and FVKESK. This CDR3 is 13 amino acids long. V lost 4 bases and J 5 bases, leaving 9 bases between the germline ends. As DNA, the CDR3 is TGTGCCAGCAGCCGGCCCATAAACAATGAGCAGTTCTTC. It translates to CASSRPINNEQFF. Full variable domain (rest looked up from reference TRBV14 and TRBJ2-1): EAGVTQFPSHSVIEKGQTVTLRCDPISGHDNLYWYRRVMGKEIKFLLHFVKESKQDESGMPNNRFLAERTGGTYSTLKVQPAELEDSGVYFCASSRPINNEQFFGPGTRLTVL.